These T cell receptor beta chains were read from a single sample in a study of T cells after yellow fever vaccination. One entry per CDR3 protein, called by TCRdb with MiXCR from the 5' RACE reads. The sample includes over 300,000 distinct CDR3 sequences, about 4% of them seen just once. Sequences were derived from PBMCs, sampled 5 days after the yellow fever booster vaccination. The receptors originated from a man younger than 35 who received the YFV17D yellow fever vaccine. Each CDR3 is given with its conserved first and last residue. Fields, in order: CDR3 protein, CDR3 DNA, V gene, clone size, J gene, D gene. D genes are given only for firm matches. Size tells how often a clone was seen (once, few, many) or the class of an expanded clone, and some rows leave it out.

CDR3: CAISLDSSYNSPLHF
DNA: TGTGCCATCTCACTCGACAGCTCCTATAATTCACCCCTCCACTTT
V: TRBV10-3
size: NA
J: TRBJ1-6
D: NA

CDR3: CASSLISGLEETQYF
DNA: TGTGCCAGCAGCTTGATATCGGGCCTAGAAGAGACCCAGTACTTC
V: TRBV5-5
size: many
J: TRBJ2-5
D: NA

CDR3: CASSYLQGASTDTQYF
DNA: TGTGCCAGCAGTTATTTACAGGGGGCCTCCACAGATACGCAGTATTTT
V: TRBV12-3/TRBV12-4
size: few
J: TRBJ2-3
D: TRBD1

CDR3: CATSERDEKLFF
DNA: TGTGCCACCAGTGAACGGGATGAAAAACTGTTTTTT
V: TRBV24-1
size: NA
J: TRBJ1-4
D: NA

CDR3: CATRATLSTDTQYF
DNA: TGCGCCACGCGGGCGACTCTAAGCACAGATACGCAGTATTTT
V: TRBV5-1
size: many
J: TRBJ2-3
D: NA

CDR3: CASSLAGTGAGNEQFF
DNA: TGCGCCAGCAGCTTGGCCGGGACAGGGGCGGGCAATGAGCAGTTCTTC
V: TRBV5-1
size: few
J: TRBJ2-1
D: TRBD1

CDR3: CATSTDGTAYGYTF
DNA: TGTGCCACCAGCACTGACGGGACAGCCTATGGCTACACCTTC
V: TRBV15
size: NA
J: TRBJ1-2
D: TRBD1

CDR3: CASRPTGLAKNIQYF
DNA: TGTGCCAGCAGGCCGACAGGATTAGCCAAAAACATTCAGTACTTC
V: TRBV25-1
size: many
J: TRBJ2-4
D: NA

CDR3: CASSQRVSQPQHF
DNA: TGTGCCAGCAGCCAACGGGTGAGTCAGCCCCAGCATTTT
V: TRBV3-1
size: few
J: TRBJ1-5
D: NA

CDR3: CSARDSASEGNEQFF
DNA: TGCAGTGCTAGAGATTCTGCTAGCGAGGGCAATGAGCAGTTCTTC
V: TRBV20-1
size: NA
J: TRBJ2-1
D: NA

CDR3: CASSQARGGGGEVGYTQYF
DNA: TGCGCCAGCAGCCAAGCTCGAGGCGGGGGGGGAGAAGTGGGATATACGCAGTATTTT
V: TRBV4-3
size: NA
J: TRBJ2-3
D: TRBD2

CDR3: CASSLAQANTGELFF
DNA: TGTGCCAGCAGCTTAGCTCAGGCGAACACCGGGGAGCTGTTTTTT
V: TRBV7-2
size: many
J: TRBJ2-2
D: NA

CDR3: CASSPRQRLVEAFF
DNA: TGTGCCAGCTCACCACGGCAGCGACTCGTTGAAGCTTTCTTT
V: TRBV18
size: few
J: TRBJ1-1
D: NA

CDR3: CAISDVQGWTEAFF
DNA: TGTGCCATCAGTGATGTACAGGGTTGGACTGAAGCTTTCTTT
V: TRBV10-3
size: few
J: TRBJ1-1
D: NA

CDR3: CSASTSGGRPEQYF
DNA: TGCAGTGCTAGCACTAGCGGGGGGAGGCCCGAGCAGTACTTC
V: TRBV20-1
size: many
J: TRBJ2-7
D: TRBD2

CDR3: CASHPGTGRNYNEQFF
DNA: TGTGCCAGTCACCCCGGCACAGGTCGGAATTACAATGAGCAGTTCTTC
V: TRBV5-4
size: few
J: TRBJ2-1
D: NA

CDR3: CASSFMIRNTEAFF
DNA: TGTGCCAGCAGTTTTATGATCAGGAACACTGAAGCTTTCTTT
V: TRBV12-3/TRBV12-4
size: many
J: TRBJ1-1
D: NA

CDR3: CASTGGDVETQYF
DNA: TGTGCCAGCACGGGGGGGGACGTGGAGACCCAGTACTTC
V: TRBV28
size: few
J: TRBJ2-5
D: TRBD2

CDR3: CASSNRGTGGPANTGELFF
DNA: TGTGCCAGCAGTAATAGAGGGACAGGGGGCCCGGCGAACACCGGGGAGCTGTTTTTT
V: TRBV21-1
size: NA
J: TRBJ2-2
D: NA

CDR3: CASSQDGATNTQYF
DNA: TGCGCCAGCAGCCAAGATGGGGCCACCAATACGCAGTATTTT
V: TRBV4-3
size: NA
J: TRBJ2-3
D: NA

CDR3: CASSLVSGIPGLNQPQHF
DNA: TGTGCCAGCAGCTTAGTCTCCGGAATCCCAGGTCTCAATCAGCCCCAGCATTTT
V: TRBV7-9
size: few
J: TRBJ1-5
D: NA

CDR3: CASSTDVGGSTQYF
DNA: TGTGCCAGCTCAACGGACGTCGGGGGCAGTACCCAGTACTTC
V: TRBV18
size: NA
J: TRBJ2-5
D: NA

CDR3: CSATTETHGYTF
DNA: TGCAGTGCTACGACTGAAACCCATGGCTACACCTTC
V: TRBV20-1
size: NA
J: TRBJ1-2
D: NA

CDR3: CASTDRGRGAFF
DNA: TGTGCCAGCACCGACAGGGGCCGGGGGGCTTTCTTT
V: TRBV28
size: NA
J: TRBJ1-1
D: TRBD1

CDR3: CASSPGLEETQYF
DNA: TGCGCCAGCAGCCCTGGACTAGAAGAGACCCAGTACTTC
V: TRBV5-1
size: many
J: TRBJ2-5
D: TRBD2

CDR3: CASRLAGGSTDTQYF
DNA: TGTGCCAGCAGATTAGCGGGGGGGAGCACAGATACGCAGTATTTT
V: TRBV5-4
size: many
J: TRBJ2-3
D: TRBD2

CDR3: CASSPRLGRSPLHF
DNA: TGCGCCAGCAGCCCCCGACTGGGGAGATCACCCCTCCACTTT
V: TRBV4-3
size: few
J: TRBJ1-6
D: NA

CDR3: CASSSQTANQPQHF
DNA: TGTGCCAGCAGTTCCCAGACGGCTAATCAGCCCCAGCATTTT
V: TRBV28
size: NA
J: TRBJ1-5
D: NA

CDR3: CASSDRGASEKLFF
DNA: TGTGCCAGCAGTGACCGGGGGGCGAGCGAAAAACTGTTTTTT
V: TRBV2
size: NA
J: TRBJ1-4
D: NA

CDR3: CASRWVGNTEAFF
DNA: TGTGCCAGCAGATGGGTCGGGAACACTGAAGCTTTCTTT
V: TRBV6-5
size: few
J: TRBJ1-1
D: NA

CDR3: CASSWGQAHFTEAFF
DNA: TGCGCCAGCAGCTGGGGACAGGCCCATTTTACTGAAGCTTTCTTT
V: TRBV5-1
size: few
J: TRBJ1-1
D: TRBD1

CDR3: CASSFLGNSLDTQYF
DNA: TGTGCCAGCAGCTTTTTGGGAAATTCGTTGGATACGCAGTATTTT
V: TRBV7-2
size: many
J: TRBJ2-3
D: NA

CDR3: CASTSGTSPYEQYF
DNA: TGTGCCAGCACCTCCGGGACATCTCCCTACGAGCAGTACTTC
V: TRBV9
size: NA
J: TRBJ2-7
D: NA

CDR3: CASSGAGVNEKLFF
DNA: TGTGCCAGCAGTGGGGCAGGAGTTAATGAAAAACTGTTTTTT
V: TRBV12-3/TRBV12-4
size: NA
J: TRBJ1-4
D: NA

CDR3: CASSPSSGSGNTIYF
DNA: TGTGCCAGCTCACCAAGTTCGGGCTCTGGAAACACCATATATTTT
V: TRBV18
size: few
J: TRBJ1-3
D: NA

CDR3: CASSLGSRNQPQHF
DNA: TGTGCCAGCAGCTTAGGCAGCCGTAATCAGCCCCAGCATTTT
V: TRBV7-8
size: many
J: TRBJ1-5
D: NA

CDR3: CASSSERGGYNEQFF
DNA: TGTGCCAGCAGCTCCGAGCGGGGGGGATACAATGAGCAGTTCTTC
V: TRBV11-2
size: many
J: TRBJ2-1
D: TRBD2

CDR3: CARRDANSPLHF
DNA: TGCGCTCGCCGGGACGCCAATTCACCCCTCCACTTT
V: TRBV20-1
size: few
J: TRBJ1-6
D: NA

CDR3: CASSFWGREQFF
DNA: TGTGCCAGCAGCTTCTGGGGGCGCGAGCAGTTCTTC
V: TRBV7-2
size: many
J: TRBJ2-1
D: NA

CDR3: CASSVLVGEAFF
DNA: TGTGCCAGCAGTGTGCTAGTTGGTGAAGCTTTCTTT
V: TRBV2
size: few
J: TRBJ1-1
D: NA

CDR3: CASSRQGFQPQHF
DNA: TGTGCCAGCAGTCGACAGGGTTTTCAGCCCCAGCATTTT
V: TRBV12-3/TRBV12-4
size: NA
J: TRBJ1-5
D: TRBD1

CDR3: CASSFRGYIQYF
DNA: TGTGCCAGCAGTTTCAGGGGATACATTCAGTACTTC
V: TRBV12-3/TRBV12-4
size: few
J: TRBJ2-4
D: NA

CDR3: CASSPGTGSQPQHF
DNA: TGTGCCAGCAGCCCCGGAACAGGCAGTCAGCCCCAGCATTTT
V: TRBV7-9
size: NA
J: TRBJ1-5
D: NA

CDR3: CASSLGIDGYTF
DNA: TGTGCCAGCAGCTTAGGGATCGATGGCTACACCTTC
V: TRBV7-9
size: few
J: TRBJ1-2
D: NA

CDR3: CASTPVFGSPLHF
DNA: TGCGCCAGCACCCCGGTGTTCGGCTCACCCCTCCACTTT
V: TRBV23-1
size: many
J: TRBJ1-6
D: NA

CDR3: CAISESRDGEKQFF
DNA: TGTGCCATCAGTGAGTCGAGGGACGGAGAAAAGCAGTTCTTC
V: TRBV10-3
size: many
J: TRBJ2-1
D: NA

CDR3: CASSYQRGVTDTQYF
DNA: TGCGCCAGCAGCTACCAGCGGGGCGTCACAGATACGCAGTATTTT
V: TRBV5-1
size: NA
J: TRBJ2-3
D: TRBD2

CDR3: CASRYSWPQHF
DNA: TGTGCCAGCAGGTACTCTTGGCCCCAGCATTTT
V: TRBV6-5
size: NA
J: TRBJ1-5
D: NA

CDR3: CASSLQSGPAGATTDTQYF
DNA: TGCGCCAGCAGCCTACAAAGTGGCCCGGCGGGGGCCACCACAGATACGCAGTATTTT
V: TRBV4-3
size: few
J: TRBJ2-3
D: NA

CDR3: CASSTSSGGTDTQYF
DNA: TGTGCCAGCAGCACCAGCAGCGGGGGCACAGATACGCAGTATTTT
V: TRBV7-3
size: NA
J: TRBJ2-3
D: TRBD2